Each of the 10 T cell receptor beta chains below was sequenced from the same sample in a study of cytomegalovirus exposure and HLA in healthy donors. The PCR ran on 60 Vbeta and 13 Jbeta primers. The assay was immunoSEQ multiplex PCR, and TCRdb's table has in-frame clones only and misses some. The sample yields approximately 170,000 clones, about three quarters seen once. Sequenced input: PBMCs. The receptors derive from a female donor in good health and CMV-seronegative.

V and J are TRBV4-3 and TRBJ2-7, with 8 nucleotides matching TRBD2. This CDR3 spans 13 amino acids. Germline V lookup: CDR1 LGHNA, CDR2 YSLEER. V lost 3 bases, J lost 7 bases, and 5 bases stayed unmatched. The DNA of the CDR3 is TGCGCCAGCAGCCAGGCACTAGCGGCGGAGCAGTACTTC. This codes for CASSQALAAEQYF.

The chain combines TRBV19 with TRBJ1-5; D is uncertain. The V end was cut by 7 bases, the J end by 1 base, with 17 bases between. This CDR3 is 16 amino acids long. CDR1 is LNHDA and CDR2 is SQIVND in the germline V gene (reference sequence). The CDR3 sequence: CASMAISGGSNQPQHF. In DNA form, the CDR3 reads TGTGCCAGTATGGCAATATCAGGAGGGAGCAATCAGCCCCAGCATTTT.

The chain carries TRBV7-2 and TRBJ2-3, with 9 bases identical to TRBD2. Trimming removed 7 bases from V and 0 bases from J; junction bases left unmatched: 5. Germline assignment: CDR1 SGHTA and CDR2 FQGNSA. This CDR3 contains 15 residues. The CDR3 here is CASNRGGASTDTQYF. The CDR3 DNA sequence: TGTGCCAGCAACCGCGGGGGGGCTAGCACAGATACGCAGTATTTT. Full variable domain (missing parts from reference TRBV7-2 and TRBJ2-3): GAGVSQSPSNKVTEKGKDVELRCDPISGHTALYWYRQSLGQGLEFLIYFQGNSAPDKSGLPSDRFSAERTGGSVSTLTIQRTQQEDSAVYLCASNRGGASTDTQYFGPGTRLTVL.

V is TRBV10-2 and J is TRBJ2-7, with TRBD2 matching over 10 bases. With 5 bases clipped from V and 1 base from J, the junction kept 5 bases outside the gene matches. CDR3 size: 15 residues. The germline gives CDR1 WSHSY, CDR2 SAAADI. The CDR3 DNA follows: TGCGCCAGCAGTACAGCGGGAGGGAAATCCTACGAGCAGTACTTC. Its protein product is CASSTAGGKSYEQYF.

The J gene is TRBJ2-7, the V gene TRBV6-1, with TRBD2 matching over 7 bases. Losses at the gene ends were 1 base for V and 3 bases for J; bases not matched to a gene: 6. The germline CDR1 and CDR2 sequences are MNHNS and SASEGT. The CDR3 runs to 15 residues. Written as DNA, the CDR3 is TGTGCCAGCAGTGAAGTTCCTAGCGGTAACTACGAGCAGTACTTC. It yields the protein CASSEVPSGNYEQYF.

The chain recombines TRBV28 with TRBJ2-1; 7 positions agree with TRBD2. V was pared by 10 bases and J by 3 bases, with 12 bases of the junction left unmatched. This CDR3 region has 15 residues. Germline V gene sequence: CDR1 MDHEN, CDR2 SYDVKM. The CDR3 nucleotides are TGTGCCACCTTCGGGGTGGGGGGGGTCTACAATGAGCAGTTCTTC. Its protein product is CATFGVGGVYNEQFF.

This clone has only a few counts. CDR3 DNA sequence: TGCGCCAGCAGCCAAGATGGAGCAGGGGGTGTGCGGGACCAGCCCCAGCATTTT. This sequence encodes CASSQDGAGGVRDQPQHF. The chain combines TRBV4-1 with TRBJ1-5; the match to TRBD1 covers 7 bases. The trim removed 0 bases at V and 7 bases at J, leaving 15 bases unmatched. CDR3 size: 18 residues. Germline V gene data show CDR1 as MGHRA and CDR2 as YSYEKL.

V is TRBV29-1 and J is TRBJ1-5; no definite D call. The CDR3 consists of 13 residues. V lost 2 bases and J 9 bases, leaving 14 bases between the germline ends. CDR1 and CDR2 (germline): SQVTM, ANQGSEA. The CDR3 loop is CSVESAGSGPQHF. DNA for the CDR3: TGCAGCGTTGAATCCGCAGGTTCCGGGCCCCAGCATTTT.

CDR3 nucleotide sequence: TGTGCCAGTAGTAGACGGACGGGGGTAGGGAGCACTGAAGCTTTCTTT. Translating gives CASSRRTGVGSTEAFF. The chain employs TRBV19 and TRBJ1-1; D possibly corresponds to TRBD1 (5 bases). Trimming took off 4 bases at V and 4 bases at J, with 19 bases between the two ends. The CDR3 spans 16 residues. Germline CDR1 LNHDA, CDR2 SQIVND (reference sequence).

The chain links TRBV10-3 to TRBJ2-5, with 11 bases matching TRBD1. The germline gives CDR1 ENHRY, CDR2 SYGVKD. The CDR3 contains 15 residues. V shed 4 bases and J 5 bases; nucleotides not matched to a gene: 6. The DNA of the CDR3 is TGTGCCATCAGTGTCGGGACAGGGGGTTTGGAGACCCAGTACTTC. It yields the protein CAISVGTGGLETQYF.